This is a list of T cell receptor beta chains from one sample in a study of cytotoxic CD8 clonotypes in ibrutinib-treated CLL. The table came from immunoSEQ multiplex PCR; TCRdb's copy has only in-frame clones and leaves some out. Of roughly 29,000 clones listed, approximately 57% are singletons. This specimen consisted of PBMCs, obtained before ibrutinib treatment. The receptors were gathered from a human donor with chronic lymphocytic leukemia. The CDR3 runs from the conserved cysteine through the conserved F or W. A D gene is named only where the DNA matches it firmly. Not all rows give a size; the values are once, few, many and, for expanded clones, a class.

j_call	clone_size	d_call	v_call	cdr3_nt	cdr3_aa
TRBJ1-2	.	TRBD1	TRBV15	TGTGCCACCAGCAGAGACCTACAGGGGGCGGCCGGCTACACCTTC	CATSRDLQGAAGYTF
TRBJ1-2	once	.	TRBV6-5	TGTGCCAGCAGTTGGACTCCCCGAACCTATGGCTACACCTTC	CASSWTPRTYGYTF
TRBJ1-4	.	.	TRBV18	TGTGCCAGCTCACCACTGGGCAGGGCTCATGAAAAACTGTTTTTT	CASSPLGRAHEKLFF
TRBJ2-1	.	TRBD2	TRBV10-2	TGCGCCAGCAGTGAGTTCGCTAGCGGGGGGAATGAGCAGTTCTTC	CASSEFASGGNEQFF
TRBJ1-1	once	.	TRBV10-3	TGTGCCATCAGTGAAAGGGGCAGTTCGACCACTGAAGCTTTCTTT	CAISERGSSTTEAFF
TRBJ1-2	.	TRBD1	TRBV7-8	TGTGCCAGCAGTCCCACAGACAGGGTAGGCGGCTACACCTTC	CASSPTDRVGGYTF
TRBJ2-7	once	.	TRBV6-1	TGTGCCAGCAGTGACTCCCCAGGGGACTCCTACGAGCAGTACTTC	CASSDSPGDSYEQYF
TRBJ2-1	.	.	TRBV21-1	TGTGCCAGCAACTCTGTTCCCGCGGGGGGGCCTTATGAGCAGTTCTTC	CASNSVPAGGPYEQFF
TRBJ1-5	once	.	TRBV7-3	TGTGCCAGCAGACAAGTGTGGTATAGCAATCAGCCCCAGCATTTT	CASRQVWYSNQPQHF
TRBJ2-7	.	.	TRBV11-2	TGTGCCAGCAGCTTAGATACTTGGCTCCGGGTCCCCTACGAGCAGTACTTC	CASSLDTWLRVPYEQYF
TRBJ1-2	few	TRBD1	TRBV18	TGTGCCAGCTCACCCCGGACAGGGGAGGTTGATGGCTACACCTTC	CASSPRTGEVDGYTF
TRBJ2-7	.	TRBD2	TRBV7-9	TGTGCCAGCAGCTTCTTCGGGCCGGCGGGGGGATACTCCTACGAGCAGTACTTC	CASSFFGPAGGYSYEQYF
TRBJ2-7	.	.	TRBV27	TGTGCCAGCAGTGATCACAGGGTCCTCTTTGCCTACGAGCAGTACTTC	CASSDHRVLFAYEQYF
TRBJ2-2	.	TRBD1	TRBV5-1	TGCGCCAGCCAGGGGGCCCAACCGAACACCGGGGAGCTGTTTTTT	CASQGAQPNTGELFF
TRBJ2-7	.	.	TRBV5-6	TGTGCCAGCAGCTTGGGTCCAGGGGTTTTTGAGAACGAGCAGTACTTC	CASSLGPGVFENEQYF
TRBJ2-2	once	TRBD2	TRBV7-3	TGTGCCAGCAGCATCCACCCGGGACTAGCGGGAGTAGGGACCGGGGAGCTGTTTTTT	CASSIHPGLAGVGTGELFF
TRBJ2-7	once	.	TRBV5-4	TGTGCCAGCAGCTTGACTGGATCCTACGAGCAGTACTTC	CASSLTGSYEQYF
TRBJ2-1	.	.	TRBV7-8	TGTGCCAGCAGCCCCCTCGGGACCATCTCCTACAATGAGCAGTTCTTC	CASSPLGTISYNEQFF
TRBJ2-7	.	TRBD2	TRBV7-2	TGTGCCAGCAGCTCAGGACTAGCGGGGGCCCTCGGGCAGTACTTC	CASSSGLAGALGQYF
TRBJ2-3	once	TRBD2	TRBV9	TGTGCCAGCAGCAGGAGAACTAGCGGCACAGATACGCAGTATTTT	CASSRRTSGTDTQYF
TRBJ1-1	.	.	TRBV2	TGTGCCAGCAGTGAGAGGATCAGGGCCGAAGCTTTCTTT	CASSERIRAEAFF
TRBJ1-6	.	.	TRBV6-5	TGTGCCAGCAGTTATATGTGGACAGAGAATTCACCCCTCCACTTT	CASSYMWTENSPLHF
TRBJ2-2	few	.	TRBV15	TGTGCCACCAGTGACATCACCGGGGAGCTGTTTTTT	CATSDITGELFF
TRBJ1-2	.	.	TRBV7-8	TGTGCCAGCAGCTGGACAGAAATAGGGCACTACACCTTC	CASSWTEIGHYTF
TRBJ2-2	few	.	TRBV4-1	TGCGCCAGCAGCCAAATACTAAGGAACACCGGGGAGCTGTTTTTT	CASSQILRNTGELFF
TRBJ2-7	once	.	TRBV6-1	TGTGCCAGCAGTGACCAGCAGTCACGGTACTTC	CASSDQQSRYF
TRBJ1-5	.	.	TRBV15	TGTGCCACCCGACGGGCGGGTGAGAGCAATCAGCCCCAGCATTTT	CATRRAGESNQPQHF
TRBJ1-1	.	TRBD1	TRBV29-1	TGCAGCGTTCAACCCTACTTGACAGGGCTGGGTGAAGCTTTCTTT	CSVQPYLTGLGEAFF
TRBJ2-2	.	TRBD1	TRBV2	TGTGCCAGCAGACCCACAGGGGGGAACACCGGGGAGCTGTTTTTT	CASRPTGGNTGELFF
TRBJ1-5	.	.	TRBV6-6	TGTGCCAGCAGTTATTCCGGGAAGGAGGGTCAGCCCCAGCATTTT	CASSYSGKEGQPQHF
TRBJ2-5	.	.	TRBV2	TGTGCCAGCAGGGATAGCAGGGAGACCCAGTACTTC	CASRDSRETQYF
TRBJ2-7	few	.	TRBV11-2	TGTGCCAGCAGCTTAGCGTCCTCCGGATGGCTCCTCTACGAGCAGTACTTC	CASSLASSGWLLYEQYF
TRBJ1-1	.	.	TRBV7-8	TGTGCCAGCAGCTTACGTGGACAGAGGTTGAACACTGAAGCTTTCTTT	CASSLRGQRLNTEAFF
TRBJ2-7	.	.	TRBV9	TGTGCCAGCAGTCCCAACCCTCCGACGGGGCAGTACTTC	CASSPNPPTGQYF
TRBJ2-2	.	.	TRBV27	TGTGCCAGCAGCCAAAGGGTATGGACCGGGGAGCTGTTTTTT	CASSQRVWTGELFF
TRBJ1-2	.	.	TRBV6-5	TGTGCCGCTTACGGGTATTATGGCTACACCTTC	CAAYGYYGYTF
TRBJ2-3	.	.	TRBV18	TGTGCCAGCTCACGGCGTAGCACAGATACGCAGTATTTT	CASSRRSTDTQYF